This TCR beta chain was sequenced for a study of CD8+ T cells in alopecia areata. Looking at the study overall: Spontaneous alopecia affected the approximately 6-13-month-old C3H/HeJ graft donors, whose skin was transplanted to roughly 7-10-week-old female C3H/HeJ mice.

CDR1 MNHDT and CDR2 YYDKIL come from the germline V gene. This CDR3 has 12 residues. Broader study findings: Higher clonality was seen in lesional scalp than in normal scalp, especially in alopecia totalis/universalis. Against the mouse data, patients shared TCRs less clearly, possibly for HLA reasons. Scalp sequencing also captures normal skin's resident alphabeta T cells.

Sequencing templates came from extracted RNA that was reverse transcribed into cDNA. Repertoires were generated with immunoSEQ multiplex PCR, while TCRdb's copy carries only in-frame clones and drops some. The profile covers around 100,000 clones, none occurring a single time. Details on this clone: Antigen: not known. These gene names are mouse names. Read coverage stops 4 residues before the CDR3 terminus; the germline J gene supplies the remainder.

The source of this sequence is a C3H/HeJ mouse with alopecia areata. As its MHC haplotype, the strain has H2-k. Sequencing input: lesional skin. The chain is built from TRBV17 and TRBJ1-1; 9 bases agree with TRBD1. CDR3 DNA, as far as it was read: TGTGCTAGCAAGGGACAGGGTACA. Translation: CASKGQGT. The complete CDR3 sequence is CASKGQGTEVFF.